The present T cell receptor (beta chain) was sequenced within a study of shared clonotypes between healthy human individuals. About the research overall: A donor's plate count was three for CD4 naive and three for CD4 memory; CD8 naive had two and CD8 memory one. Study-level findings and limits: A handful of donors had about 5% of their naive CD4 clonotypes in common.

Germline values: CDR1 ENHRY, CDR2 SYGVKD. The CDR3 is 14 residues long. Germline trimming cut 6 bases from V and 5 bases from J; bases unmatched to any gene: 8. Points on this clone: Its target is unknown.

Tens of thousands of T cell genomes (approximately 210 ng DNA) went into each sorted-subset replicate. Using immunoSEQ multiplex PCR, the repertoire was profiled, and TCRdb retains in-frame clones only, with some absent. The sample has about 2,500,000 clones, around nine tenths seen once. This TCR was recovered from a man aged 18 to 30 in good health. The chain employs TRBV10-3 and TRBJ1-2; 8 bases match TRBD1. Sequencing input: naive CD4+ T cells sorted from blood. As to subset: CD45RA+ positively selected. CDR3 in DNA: TGTGCCATCAGCGTTGGACAGGGTATTTATGGCTACACCTTC. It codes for CAISVGQGIYGYTF.